The 14 T cell receptor beta chains presented below share a single source sample, sequenced in a study of Graves' ophthalmopathy and Graves' hyperthyroidism. The sequenced template was RNA, covering the TCR beta CDR3 region. Investigators did first-round RT-PCR with HTBI primers, then second-round multiplex PCR. TCRdb recomputed calls from the multiplex PCR reads with MiXCR, one row per CDR3 protein. The data contain about 740,000 distinct CDR3 sequences, approximately 40% of them singletons. The sequenced material came from peripheral blood. The receptors here all came from an adult man with Graves' ophthalmopathy.

This clonotype was observed a few times. The chain carries TRBV5-6 and TRBJ2-7, with 11 positions matching TRBD2. This CDR3 comprises 16 residues. J lost 5 bases, V lost 4 bases, and 11 bases had no gene match. Germline V gives CDR1 SGHDT, CDR2 YYEEEE. CDR3 in amino acids: CASSARLAGMFDEQYF. CDR3 DNA: TGTGCCAGCAGCGCCCGACTAGCGGGAATGTTCGACGAGCAGTACTTC.

This clonotype occurred once. One end of the junction varies from germline; a read error may be responsible. V and J are TRBV20-1 and TRBJ2-7; 9 bases line up with TRBD1. The CDR3 has 15 amino acids. Germline CDR1 DFQATT, CDR2 SNEGSKA (reference sequence). This CDR3 is CSTRELTGGVREQYF. The CDR3 nucleotides are TGCAGTACTAGAGAACTGACAGGGGGGGTCCGCGAGCAGTACTTC.

The chain couples TRBV10-2 to TRBJ2-5; the match to TRBD2 covers 10 bases. The CDR3 loop spans 16 amino acids. CDR1 WSHSY and CDR2 SAAADI come from the germline V gene. J lost 2 bases, V lost 0 bases, and 3 bases had no gene match. For the CDR3, the DNA is TGCGCCAGCAGTGAGTCGTTTAGCGGGGGGCAAGAGACCCAGTACTTC. Its translation is CASSESFSGGQETQYF.

This clonotype was counted at least ten times. The chain carries TRBV7-2 and TRBJ1-1; D is undetermined. The ends were cut back, 5 bases at V and 5 bases at J, with 12 bases in the middle. The CDR3 contains 13 residues. Germline V gene data show CDR1 as SGHTA and CDR2 as FQGNSA. The CDR3 bases are TGTGCCAGCAGCATACCCCCAGAGACTGAAGCTTTCTTT. Translated, it gives CASSIPPETEAFF.

This chain uses TRBV20-1 with TRBJ1-6; possible D gene TRBD1, 5 bases. V lost 5 bases and J 4 bases, leaving 12 bases between the germline ends. CDR3 length: 14 amino acids. Germline assignment: CDR1 DFQATT and CDR2 SNEGSKA (reference sequence). CDR3 amino acids: CSAYLDSYNSPLHF. CDR3 DNA: TGCAGTGCTTATCTTGACAGTTATAATTCACCCCTCCACTTT.

The chain joins TRBV7-3 to TRBJ1-5, with D possibly TRBD1 on 5 matching bases. CDR1 SGHTA and CDR2 FQGTGA come from the germline V gene. The CDR3 is 15 residues long. The V and J ends lost 5 bases and 11 bases respectively, with 22 bases between them. CDR3 nucleotide sequence: TGTGCCAGCAGCCTCGTGGGGGGAGGGCATGAGACCCAGCATTTT. It is translated as CASSLVGGGHETQHF.

Here the CDR3 reads CASSEDASTDTQYF. The CDR3 DNA reads TGTGCCAGCAGTGAAGACGCGTCCACAGATACGCAGTATTTT. The V gene is TRBV2, the J gene TRBJ2-3; D uncertain. In germline, CDR1 is SNHLY, CDR2 FYNNEI. CDR3 size: 14 residues. Trimming left V 1 base short and J 2 bases short, with 7 bases between. The full variable domain, its missing parts supplied by reference TRBV2 and TRBJ2-3, is EPEVTQTPSHQVTQMGQEVILRCVPISNHLYFYWYRQILGQKVEFLVSFYNNEISEKSEIFDDQFSVERPDGSNFTLKIRSTKLEDSAMYFCASSEDASTDTQYFGPGTRLTVL.

This clonotype was detected a few times. The J gene is TRBJ2-3, the V gene TRBV29-1, with TRBD1 identical over 9 bases. CDR1 SQVTM and CDR2 ANQGSEA come from the germline V gene. CDR3 length equals 13 residues. CDR3: CSYRDRVTDTQYF. The CDR3 DNA is TGCAGTTACCGGGACAGGGTCACAGATACGCAGTATTTT.

V and J are TRBV25-1 and TRBJ2-7; the match to TRBD2 covers 7 bases. This CDR3 has 14 amino acids. Trimming at V came to 5 bases and at J to 6 bases, leaving 10 bases not matched to a gene. CDR1 is MGHDK and CDR2 is SYGVNS in the germline V gene. The DNA of the CDR3 is TGTGCCAGCAGTTTGGGGGGGGTGAGAAGCGAGCAGTACTTC. It yields the protein CASSLGGVRSEQYF.

The chain links TRBV7-2 to TRBJ2-3; TRBD2 matches at 10 bases. CDR3 length equals 18 residues. Germline assignment: CDR1 SGHTA and CDR2 FQGNSA. With 0 bases clipped from V and 0 bases from J, the junction kept 6 bases outside the gene matches. This chain's CDR3 is CASSLAPETSGSTDTQYF. The CDR3 nucleotides are TGTGCCAGCAGCTTAGCGCCGGAGACTAGCGGGAGCACAGATACGCAGTATTTT.

The genes are TRBV2 and TRBJ2-7; TRBD1 might be the D (5 bases). The germline gives CDR1 SNHLY, CDR2 FYNNEI. The CDR3 is 14 residues long. The germline V and J ends were trimmed by 5 bases and 0 bases, with 11 bases remaining between them. The chain's CDR3 is CASSNRQNSYEQYF. In DNA form, the CDR3 reads TGTGCCAGCAGTAACCGACAGAACTCCTACGAGCAGTACTTC.

Of note for this clonotype: A much larger clone lies a single base off, so this may be a read error. This chain joins TRBV7-2 and TRBJ2-6, with D uncertain. V was cut by 7 bases and J by 2 bases, with 21 bases left in between. The CDR3 is 18 residues long. The germline V gene has CDR1 SGHTA and CDR2 FQGNSA. DNA for the CDR3: TGTGCCAGCAACGAACAGAGTGGTTTTGGGACTGGGGCCAACGTCCTGACTTTC. This encodes CASNEQSGFGTGANVLTF.

There are a few counts of this clonotype. The V gene is TRBV12-3 or TRBV12-4, the J gene TRBJ2-7; D could derive from TRBD1 or TRBD2 (6 bases each). V was trimmed by 3 bases and J by 4 bases, leaving 13 bases between them. This CDR3 has 14 residues. The CDR3 region has the DNA TGTGCCAGCAGTTTCGGGGGCGAGAGGTACGAGCAGTACTTC. It is translated as CASSFGGERYEQYF.

V usage is TRBV7-2 and J usage is TRBJ1-5; 9 nucleotides match TRBD1. Trimming at V came to 5 bases and at J to 6 bases, leaving 2 bases not matched to a gene. There are 13 residues in the CDR3. Germline V lookup: CDR1 SGHTA, CDR2 FQGNSA. The CDR3 here is CASSTDRGQPQHF. The DNA for the CDR3 is TGTGCCAGCAGCACGGACAGGGGTCAGCCCCAGCATTTT.